This T cell receptor (beta chain) was recorded in a study of T cell clonotyping in hematopoietic cell transplantation. Whole-study findings and limits: At the given depth, recipient repertoires were over 97% de novo clonotypes.

A remark on this clone: Its specificity is not known.

Trimming left V 5 bases short and J 6 bases short, with 14 bases between. The CDR3 is 13 residues long. In germline, CDR1 is MNHEY, CDR2 SMNVEV (reference sequence). Method: immunoSEQ multiplex PCR; TCRdb's copy keeps in-frame clones and lacks some. The sample includes 30,000 to 45,000 clones, 88% of them seen just once. Sequenced input: peripheral blood mononuclear cells. This clonotype originated in a woman in her 40s in good health. Some clones in this sample may be carry-over from other donors' samples. This chain joins TRBV27 and TRBJ2-7; D tentatively fits TRBD1 or TRBD2 (5 bases each). The CDR3: CASSLGTLREQYF. Written as DNA, the CDR3 is TGTGCCAGCAGTCTCGGGACCCTTCGCGAGCAGTACTTC.